The rows below give T cell receptor beta chains drawn from one sample of a study of blood T cell repertoires in COVID-19. Assay used: immunoSEQ multiplex PCR; TCRdb lists only in-frame clones, some missing. The sample lists 300,000 to 450,000 clones; 80% to 90% were seen once. Source material: peripheral blood. The receptor set was obtained from a woman between 25 and 40 years old with COVID-19, enrolled during active disease. The CDR3 runs from the conserved cysteine through the conserved F or W. The D gene is left open where the match is weak. Only some rows state a clone size, as once, few, many or a class for expanded clones.

D	V	size	J	DNA	CDR3
.	TRBV19	.	TRBJ1-3	TGTGCCAGTAGTAGGGAGGTCACCTCTGGAAACACCATATATTTT	CASSREVTSGNTIYF
.	TRBV20-1	few	TRBJ1-1	TGCAGTGCTAGTGGCGGGTTCTTGTCCTCAGGAACGACAAGGTCCACTGAAGCTTTCTTT	CSASGGFLSSGTTRSTEAFF
.	TRBV19	.	TRBJ1-1	TGTGCCAGTAGTATAGATGAGGGACTCCCCCGCACTGAAGCTTTCTTT	CASSIDEGLPRTEAFF
.	TRBV3-1/TRBV3-2	.	TRBJ2-5	TGTGCCAGCAGCCAAGGGACGGGGGGCCAATCACCGCAAGAGACCCAGTACTTC	CASSQGTGGQSPQETQYF
TRBD2	TRBV7-2	.	TRBJ2-5	TGTGCCAGCAGCCCCCGACTAGCGGGGGGGTGGGAGACCCAGTACTTC	CASSPRLAGGWETQYF
.	TRBV7-2	once	TRBJ1-5	TGTGCCAGCAGCTTACGGGGGGGTGGCAATCAGCCCCAGCATTTT	CASSLRGGGNQPQHF
TRBD2	TRBV19	once	TRBJ2-5	TGTGCCAGCTCGGGGGGGGGACAAGAGACCCAGTACTTC	CASSGGGQETQYF
TRBD1	TRBV19	.	TRBJ2-1	TGTGCCAGTAGTAGCGTGGCAGGGGGCTCCTACAATGAGCAGTTCTTC	CASSSVAGGSYNEQFF
.	TRBV30	.	TRBJ1-4	TGTGCCTGGAGCGACGGGACTTCTAATGAAAAACTGTTTTTT	CAWSDGTSNEKLFF
.	TRBV28	.	TRBJ1-4	TGTGCCAGCAGTTTATATTCTGGGGGGTCGGATGAAAAACTGTTTTTT	CASSLYSGGSDEKLFF
.	TRBV2	.	TRBJ1-4	TGTGCCAGCAGGCCGGGACTCAGCTATGAAAAACTGTTTTTT	CASRPGLSYEKLFF